This T cell receptor (beta chain) comes out of a study of control samples from healthy donors and cancer patients. Profiled with immunoSEQ multiplex PCR; TCRdb holds only in-frame clones, not every one. The sample gives 70,000 to 100,000 clones, around 92% of which show up once; approximately 16% is in the top ten. Germline CDR1 and CDR2: GTSNPN and SVGIG (reference sequence). V dropped 2 bases and J dropped 12 bases, with 16 bases sitting between them. This CDR3 has 12 residues. The receptor comes from a middle-aged man in good health. The J gene is TRBJ1-1, the V gene TRBV30, with D uncertain. The sequencing input was blood. The CDR3 DNA sequence: TGTGCCTGGAGTAAACCGGACCGCCAAACTTTCTTT. It encodes CAWSKPDRQTFF.